This TCR beta chain was captured in a study of blood T cell repertoires in COVID-19. Study as a whole: The United States, Italy and Spain supplied acute and convalescent COVID-19 samples. PBMCs, B-cell-depleted T cells, or T cells provided the cDNA or gDNA that made up the material.

Germline lookup yields CDR1 SGHVS and CDR2 FQNEAQ. The CDR3 loop spans 15 amino acids. V lost 2 bases and J 6 bases, leaving 16 bases between the germline ends. The authors' processing: Amplification with reference gene primers provided the estimates of nucleated cell counts. Sequencing used immunoSEQ multiplex PCR; TCRdb keeps in-frame clones, though not all of them. Clone size and V and J calls were adopted from that table, with D and trimming inferred from the DNA. In the table there are 170,000 or so clones, 80% to 85% of which are singletons. This clone was observed a few times. The sequence was obtained from an older woman with COVID-19, enrolled during active disease. Sequencing used peripheral blood. This chain uses TRBV7-8 with TRBJ1-1; D perhaps matches TRBD1 (5 bases). CDR3 amino acids: CASSLIGATTPEAFF. As DNA, the CDR3 is TGTGCCAGCAGCTTAATTGGGGCTACCACCCCTGAAGCTTTCTTT.